This T cell receptor beta chain derives from a study of cytomegalovirus exposure and HLA in healthy donors. Study-level results: High specificity and sensitivity for cytomegalovirus status were reported for the classifier. The study listed approximately 160 cytomegalovirus-associated TCR beta chains. Usually a TCR sequence was rare, but some public TCRs were found in many donors.

Comments on this clone: Its target is unknown.

Profiling relied on immunoSEQ multiplex PCR, and the TCRdb table lists in-frame clones only, not all of them. The sample lists approximately 64,000 clones; more than 85% were seen once. Germline values: CDR1 SEHNR, CDR2 FQNEAQ (reference sequence). The CDR3 covers 13 residues. J gave up 11 bases and V 1 base, and 8 bases lay outside the gene matches. The sample was PBMCs. V usage is TRBV7-9 and J usage is TRBJ2-7; 7 bases agree with TRBD1. The TCR originated in a woman under 30 in good health and CMV-seronegative. The CDR3 DNA reads as TGTGCCAGCAGCTTAGACTTACAGGGGACAAAGTACTTC. This codes for CASSLDLQGTKYF.